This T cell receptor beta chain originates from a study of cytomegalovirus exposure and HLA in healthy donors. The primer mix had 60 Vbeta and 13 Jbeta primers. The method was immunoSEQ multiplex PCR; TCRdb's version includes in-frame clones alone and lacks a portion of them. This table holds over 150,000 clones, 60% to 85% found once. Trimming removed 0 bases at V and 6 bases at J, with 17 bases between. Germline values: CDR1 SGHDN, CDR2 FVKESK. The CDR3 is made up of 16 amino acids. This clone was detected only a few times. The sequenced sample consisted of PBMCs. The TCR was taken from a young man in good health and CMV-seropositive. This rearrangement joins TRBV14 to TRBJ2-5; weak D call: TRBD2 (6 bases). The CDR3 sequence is CASSQDLGSLAKTQYF. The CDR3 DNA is TGTGCCAGCAGCCAAGATCTCGGGAGTTTAGCAAAGACCCAGTACTTC.